Below are 27 T cell receptor beta chains sequenced from a single sample in a study of blood T cell repertoires in COVID-19. TCRdb's table, derived via immunoSEQ multiplex PCR, lists solely in-frame clones and lacks some. The sample contains nearly 110,000 clones, 80% to 90% of which appear only once. Sequencing was performed on peripheral blood. The receptors stem from a middle-aged man with active or convalescent COVID-19.

The chain has TRBV6-5 and TRBJ2-7; no clear D gene. The V gene's germline CDR1 is MNHEY and CDR2 SVGAGI. The CDR3 sequence is 16 residues long. Trimming stripped 0 bases from V and 3 bases from J, with 15 bases between. CDR3 amino acids: CASSYSRQTLFYEQYF. The CDR3 DNA reads as TGTGCCAGCAGTTACTCGAGGCAGACTCTTTTCTACGAGCAGTACTTC.

As regards this clone: Its ends do not fully match the called genes, so a read error is possible. The chain uses TRBV2 and TRBJ1-1; 7 nucleotides align to TRBD1. Germline V CDR1 and CDR2: SNHLY, FYNNEI. The length of the CDR3 is 14 residues. The DNA for the CDR3 is TGTGCCAGCAACACCGACAGGGCGAACGCTGAAGCTTTCTTT. This encodes CASNTDRANAEAFF.

V usage is TRBV9 and J usage is TRBJ2-1; D possibly corresponds to TRBD1 (6 bases). The CDR3 sequence is 15 residues long. With 4 bases removed from V and 0 bases from J, the gap between germline ends came to 11 bases. Germline V CDR1 and CDR2: SGDLS, YYNGEE. The DNA for the CDR3 is TGTGCCAGCAGCCCCACAGGGAACTCCTACAATGAGCAGTTCTTC. Amino acid sequence: CASSPTGNSYNEQFF.

J is TRBJ2-1 and V is TRBV7-3; 7 positions match TRBD1. The CDR3 covers 17 residues. CDR1 SGHTA and CDR2 FQGTGA come from the germline V gene. V shed 5 bases, J shed 7 bases, and the junction held 17 bases outside the gene matches. This CDR3 is CASSPQPHTGVRNEQFF. The CDR3 DNA sequence: TGTGCCAGCAGCCCCCAACCTCATACAGGGGTAAGGAATGAGCAGTTCTTC.

The chain uses TRBV5-1 and TRBJ2-7, with a tentative D call TRBD1 (5 bases). The V gene's germline CDR1 is SGHRS and CDR2 YFSETQ. CDR3 length: 14 residues. V was cut by 0 bases and J by 1 base, with 8 bases left in between. The CDR3 region is CASSLGQWSYEQYF. In DNA, the CDR3 is TGCGCCAGCAGCTTGGGACAGTGGTCCTACGAGCAGTACTTC.

This clone was detected only a few times. The CDR3 DNA is TGTGCCAGCAGATGGGCAGTTGAGGGTGAGCAGTTCTTC. Amino acids: CASRWAVEGEQFF. The chain employs TRBV6-6 and TRBJ2-1; D might be TRBD2 (5 bases). The CDR3 is made up of 13 amino acids. The germline V gene has CDR1 MNHNY and CDR2 SVGAGI (reference sequence). Trimming cost V 6 bases and J 9 bases, with 15 bases left between them.

V is TRBV10-2 and J is TRBJ2-2, with D perhaps matching TRBD1 (5 bases). V lost 6 bases to trimming and J lost 6 bases, with 17 bases between them. In germline, CDR1 is WSHSY, CDR2 SAAADI. This CDR3 has 15 amino acids. The CDR3 loop reads CASRSGHLGSGELFF. The CDR3 DNA sequence: TGCGCCAGCAGATCTGGACACCTCGGGTCCGGGGAGCTGTTTTTT.

V gene TRBV7-7 combines with J gene TRBJ2-2; D ambiguous. The CDR3 totals 13 residues. V lost 5 bases, J lost 1 base, and 5 bases lay in between. Germline CDR1 is SSHAT and CDR2 is FNYEAQ (reference sequence). CDR3 loop: CASSPENTGELFF. The CDR3 DNA reads as TGTGCCAGCAGCCCAGAGAACACCGGGGAGCTGTTTTTT.

This clone is a singleton in its sample. The CDR3 spells CASSVRTSFHEQYF. In DNA form, the CDR3 reads TGCGCCAGCAGCGTACGGACTAGTTTCCACGAGCAGTACTTC. The V gene is TRBV5-1, the J gene TRBJ2-7; 7 bases fit TRBD2. The CDR3 is 14 amino acids. Germline assignment: CDR1 SGHRS and CDR2 YFSETQ. With V trimmed by 4 bases and J by 5 bases, 9 bases remained unmatched. Full variable domain (remainder filled in from reference TRBV5-1 and TRBJ2-7): KAGVTQTPRYLIKTRGQQVTLSCSPISGHRSVSWYQQTPGQGLQFLFEYFSETQRNKGNFPGRFSGRQFSNSRSEMNVSTLELGDSALYLCASSVRTSFHEQYFGPGTRLTVT.

The chain couples TRBV9 to TRBJ2-1; perhaps TRBD1 as D (6 bases). Germline V gene data show CDR1 as SGDLS and CDR2 as YYNGEE. The length of the CDR3 is 15 residues. V lost 4 bases and J lost 6, with 17 bases in between. The CDR3 sequence is CASSQGQQRPNEQFF. CDR3 bases: TGTGCCAGCAGCCAGGGACAACAACGTCCCAATGAGCAGTTCTTC.

V gene TRBV9 combines with J gene TRBJ2-7, with 9 nucleotides matching TRBD2. Germline V gene data show CDR1 as SGDLS and CDR2 as YYNGEE. The CDR3 is 14 amino acids. V gave up 2 bases and J gave up 5 bases; unmatched junction bases: 5. CDR3 nucleotides: TGTGCCAGCAGCGTGGGACTAGCAGTGGACGAGCAGTACTTC. It yields the protein CASSVGLAVDEQYF.

The rearrangement uses TRBV24-1 and TRBJ2-1, with 14 bases identical to TRBD2. V lost 9 bases to trimming and J lost 0 bases; unmatched junction nucleotides: 12. The CDR3 covers 19 residues. CDR1 is KGHDR and CDR2 is SFDVKD in the germline V gene. CDR3 DNA: TGTGCCACCGGAGGTGGGGGACTAGCGGGAGTCGACTCCTACAATGAGCAGTTCTTC. Its protein is CATGGGGLAGVDSYNEQFF.

This clone was seen once. The chain combines TRBV18 with TRBJ2-7; maybe TRBD2 (6 bases). V was pared by 3 bases and J by 5 bases, with 8 bases between. CDR1 and CDR2 (germline): KGHSH, LQKENI. The CDR3 is 12 residues long. This CDR3 reads CASSPRGDEQYF. The CDR3 DNA sequence: TGTGCCAGCTCACCGCGGGGAGACGAGCAGTACTTC.

The V gene is TRBV7-2, the J gene TRBJ2-7; 12 bases are a match to TRBD2. Germline CDR1 and CDR2: SGHTA and FQGNSA. This CDR3 is 16 amino acids long. The V gene end was trimmed by 3 bases and the J gene end by 5 bases; junction bases not matched to a gene: 8. DNA for the CDR3: TGTGCCAGCAGCTTCGGACTAGCGGGGTTGGGCCACGAGCAGTACTTC. Its protein product is CASSFGLAGLGHEQYF.

This clone has only one observation. The chain employs TRBV6-5 and TRBJ2-7; TRBD2 is a possible D gene (6 bases). Trimming cost V 4 bases and J 3 bases, with 16 bases left between them. CDR1 and CDR2 (germline): MNHEY, SVGAGI. The CDR3 is made up of 15 amino acids. The CDR3 nucleotides read TGTGCCAGCAGTTTGCGGGGTAGCCAACTCTACGAGCAGTACTTC. It codes for CASSLRGSQLYEQYF.

The CDR3 bases are TGTGCCAGTAGTATACGGGGGAGGTATACTGAAGCTTTCTTT. Encoded protein: CASSIRGRYTEAFF. The chain has TRBV19 and TRBJ1-1, with D possibly being TRBD1 (5 bases). The CDR3 is 14 amino acids. Trimming removed 2 bases at V and 5 bases at J, with 12 bases between. The V gene's germline CDR1 is LNHDA and CDR2 SQIVND (reference sequence).

The chain carries TRBV27 and TRBJ1-5; D gene unclear. Germline V gene sequence: CDR1 MNHEY, CDR2 SMNVEV (reference sequence). CDR3 size: 14 residues. Trimming shortened V by 0 bases and J by 1 base, and 4 bases separated the two germline ends. CDR3 coding DNA: TGTGCCAGCAGTTTATCCCGGAGCAATCAGCCCCAGCATTTT. Translated, it gives CASSLSRSNQPQHF.

The chain recombines TRBV30 with TRBJ1-5; TRBD1 agrees at 11 bases. The CDR3 spans 17 residues. The trim removed 0 bases at V and 3 bases at J, leaving 7 bases unmatched. In germline, CDR1 is GTSNPN, CDR2 SVGIG (reference sequence). The CDR3 region is CAWSVPGTGGYNQPQHF. The CDR3 DNA reads as TGTGCCTGGAGTGTGCCCGGGACAGGGGGTTACAATCAGCCCCAGCATTTT.

Only one count was recorded for this clone. The J gene is TRBJ2-1, the V gene TRBV9; D gene unclear. This CDR3 has 19 amino acids. V dropped 0 bases and J dropped 8 bases, with 27 bases sitting between them. Germline V gives CDR1 SGDLS, CDR2 YYNGEE. CDR3 region: CASSVELAAGRVGSDEQFF. The CDR3 DNA is TGTGCCAGCAGCGTAGAATTGGCCGCTGGCCGGGTAGGTTCGGATGAGCAGTTCTTC.

Only a few counts were recorded for this clone. This sequence joins TRBV7-2 and TRBJ1-1, with 9 positions matching TRBD1. The germline gives CDR1 SGHTA, CDR2 FQGNSA. The CDR3 extends over 14 amino acids. The J segment lost 0 bases and the V segment lost 5 bases, leaving 1 base of the junction unmatched. The chain's CDR3 is CASSRQGVNTEAFF. Here the CDR3 DNA reads TGTGCCAGCAGCAGACAGGGGGTGAACACTGAAGCTTTCTTT.

The CDR3 loop reads CASSETRGDTQYF. The CDR3 nucleotides are TGTGCCAGCAGTGAAACCCGGGGAGATACGCAGTATTTT. The V gene is TRBV6-1, the J gene TRBJ2-3; the D gene is possibly TRBD2 (5 bases). Germline CDR1 MNHNS, CDR2 SASEGT. The CDR3 runs 13 residues. Trimming removed 2 bases from V and 5 bases from J, with 8 bases in between.

The CDR3 DNA is TGTGCCACCAGCACCCGGGACAGTAACAATGAGCAGTTCTTC. This codes for CATSTRDSNNEQFF. The chain is built from TRBV15 and TRBJ2-1; 7 bases map to TRBD1. CDR3 length: 14 amino acids. Germline loops: CDR1 LNHNV, CDR2 YYDKDF (reference sequence). The ends lost 4 bases at V and 5 bases at J; junction bases unmatched: 5.

The chain employs TRBV28 and TRBJ1-2; D perhaps matches TRBD1 (6 bases). V lost 5 bases and J 6 bases, leaving 19 bases between the germline ends. CDR1 is MDHEN and CDR2 is SYDVKM in the germline V gene. CDR3 length: 15 amino acids. CDR3 in amino acids: CASSGARGAMDGYTF. Here the CDR3 DNA reads TGTGCCAGCAGTGGGGCGCGGGGGGCGATGGATGGCTACACCTTC.

The gene calls are TRBV11-1 and TRBJ2-2; possibly TRBD2 for D (5 bases). The CDR3 loop spans 15 amino acids. The V gene's germline CDR1 is SGHAT and CDR2 FQDESV (reference sequence). V dropped 1 base and J dropped 6 bases, with 12 bases sitting between them. DNA of the CDR3: TGTGCCAGCAGCTTAGAGTCTCTAGCAGCCGGGGAGCTGTTTTTT. It codes for CASSLESLAAGELFF.

The rearrangement joins TRBV11-2 to TRBJ1-1; D gene unclear. The CDR3 runs to 10 residues. CDR1 is SGHAT, CDR2 FQNNGV, per germline. Trimming removed 1 base at V and 11 bases at J, with 5 bases between. Here the CDR3 reads CASSLVEAFF. The CDR3 coding sequence is TGTGCCAGCAGCTTAGTTGAGGCTTTCTTT.

V gene TRBV4-3 combines with J gene TRBJ2-7, with 9 bases matching TRBD1. V lost 1 base, J lost 3 bases, and 7 bases stayed unmatched. The CDR3 runs to 16 residues. Germline V gene sequence: CDR1 LGHNA, CDR2 YSLEER. The CDR3 loop is CASSQGLTGGYYEQYF. The CDR3 region has the DNA TGCGCCAGCAGCCAAGGCCTAACAGGGGGCTACTACGAGCAGTACTTC.

The V gene is TRBV5-1, the J gene TRBJ2-7, with 12 bases fitting TRBD2. V gave up 3 bases and J gave up 5 bases; unmatched junction bases: 6. The germline V gene has CDR1 SGHRS and CDR2 YFSETQ. The CDR3 spans 15 residues. CDR3 region: CASSSRTSGIDEQYF. The CDR3 region has the DNA TGCGCCAGCAGCTCTAGGACTAGCGGGATAGACGAGCAGTACTTC.